Below are 26 T cell receptor beta chains sequenced from a single sample in a study of T cell repertoires in cytomegalovirus infection. TCRdb reprocessed the reads with MiXCR, giving one entry per CDR3 protein. This table has hundreds of thousands of distinct CDR3 sequences, approximately 32% appearing once. The antigens these receptors bind are not known. This specimen consisted of cultured CD8+ T cells from PBMCs, obtained from culture after CMV antigen stimulation. The receptors shown here come from a human donor in good health (CMV status not recorded). Some clones in this sample may be carry-over from other donors' samples.

This clonotype was recorded only once. An end of the junction does not agree with germline; a read error may underlie this. The V and J genes are TRBV7-6 and TRBJ1-5, with a possible D match to TRBD1 (5 bases). The CDR3 totals 15 residues. Germline CDR1 reads SGHVS; CDR2 reads FNYEAQ. The CDR3, as DNA: TGTGCCAGCAGCCCGTCCCAGGGTGGCAATCAGCCCCGGCATTTT. This translates into CASSPSQGGNQPRHF.

This clonotype was observed many times. Relative to the germline gene, one junction end is altered; a read error may explain this. Here the CDR3 DNA reads TGTGCTAGCAGCTTAGGAGGGGAGCCTAGGCAGTATTTT. The encoded protein is CASSLGGEPRQYF. The V and J genes are TRBV7-7 and TRBJ2-3, with D tentatively TRBD2 (6 bases). Germline assignment: CDR1 SSHAT and CDR2 FNYEAQ (reference sequence). This CDR3 contains 13 residues.

This clonotype has more than one count but fewer than ten. The genes are TRBV9 and TRBJ1-2; D is uncertain. V shed 3 bases and J shed 8 bases, with 14 bases lying between them. CDR1 SGDLS and CDR2 YYNGEE come from the germline V gene. This CDR3 is built from 13 residues. The CDR3 region is CASSAGRVRGYTF. The CDR3 DNA follows: TGTGCCAGCAGCGCTGGGAGGGTGCGCGGCTACACCTTC.

This clonotype was counted ten times or more. This chain connects TRBV7-2 to TRBJ1-1; TRBD1 is a possible D gene (5 bases). The germline V gene has CDR1 SGHTA and CDR2 FQGNSA. Trimming took 1 base from V and 4 from J, leaving 7 bases between them. The CDR3 runs 13 residues. In nucleotides, the CDR3 is TGTGCCAGCAGCTTAGGACAGTTCACTGAAGCTTTCTTT. Encoded protein: CASSLGQFTEAFF.

This clonotype showed up just a few times. The chain has TRBV5-5 and TRBJ1-5; a weak D match, TRBD1 (5 bases). CDR3 size: 15 residues. Germline CDR1 reads SGHKS; CDR2 reads YYEKEE (reference sequence). Trimming took off 4 bases at V and 0 bases at J, with 11 bases between the two ends. The CDR3 nucleotides read TGTGCCAGCAGCGGCACAGGCGCTAGCAATCAGCCCCAGCATTTT. Translation gives CASSGTGASNQPQHF.

The chain carries TRBV27 and TRBJ1-5; D gene unclear. This CDR3 contains 15 residues. CDR1 and CDR2 (germline): MNHEY, SMNVEV (reference sequence). Trimming stripped 3 bases from V and 0 bases from J, with 9 bases between. The CDR3 reads CASSFGSSSNQPQHF. The DNA of the CDR3 is TGTGCCAGCAGTTTCGGCAGTTCTAGCAATCAGCCCCAGCATTTT.

This CDR3 is CASSGLGGGPTDTQYF. The CDR3 DNA reads as TGTGCCAGCAGCGGGCTTGGCGGGGGGCCCACAGATACGCAGTATTTT. The chain combines TRBV6-5 with TRBJ2-3, with 8 positions matching TRBD2. The V segment lost 6 bases and the J segment 2 bases; nucleotides outside the gene matches: 10. The germline gives CDR1 MNHEY, CDR2 SVGAGI. The CDR3 runs 16 residues.

The chain couples TRBV10-3 to TRBJ2-3, with 8 bases identical to TRBD2. Losses at the gene ends were 8 bases for V and 3 bases for J; bases not matched to a gene: 19. The CDR3 sequence is 18 residues long. In germline, CDR1 is ENHRY, CDR2 SYGVKD. The CDR3 here is CAIGTTLERGIQTDTQYF. Here the CDR3 DNA reads TGTGCCATCGGGACGACTTTGGAGCGGGGGATCCAGACAGATACGCAGTATTTT.

This clonotype was seen many times. V and J are TRBV7-6 and TRBJ2-3; D ambiguous. This CDR3 contains 13 residues. Germline assignment: CDR1 SGHVS and CDR2 FNYEAQ. Deletions cut 1 base from V and 6 bases from J, with 8 bases between. CDR3 sequence (DNA): TGTGCCAGCAGCTTAGTCCTAGAGGATACGCAGTATTTT. Translated, it gives CASSLVLEDTQYF.

This chain uses TRBV12-3 or TRBV12-4 with TRBJ1-2; possible D gene TRBD1, 5 bases. This CDR3 comprises 14 residues. Trimming shortened V by 2 bases and J by 4 bases, and 11 bases separated the two germline ends. The CDR3 DNA reads as TGTGCCAGCAGTTTAACAGGAGGGGCCTATGGCTACACCTTC. Translating gives CASSLTGGAYGYTF.

This clonotype was seen a few times. The chain uses TRBV11-2 and TRBJ1-1; tentative D call: TRBD1 (5 bases). The CDR3 has 14 residues. Trimming pared 7 bases from V and 4 bases from J, leaving 16 bases between. The germline V gene encodes CDR1 SGHAT and CDR2 FQNNGV. The CDR3 sequence is CASTEARQPTEAFF. The CDR3 nucleotides are TGTGCCAGCACCGAGGCGCGACAGCCCACTGAAGCTTTCTTT.

This clonotype was seen more than once but under ten times. The chain links TRBV5-5 to TRBJ1-1; 10 bases line up with TRBD1. V gave up 4 bases and J gave up 5 bases; unmatched junction bases: 11. The CDR3 runs 16 residues. CDR1 and CDR2 (germline): SGHKS, YYEKEE (reference sequence). CDR3 sequence (DNA): TGTGCCAGCAGCAAGGGACAGGGGAGTGTTTGGACTGAAGCTTTCTTT. This encodes CASSKGQGSVWTEAFF.

This clonotype was observed a few times. This chain links TRBV6-6 with TRBJ1-5, with D possibly being TRBD1 (5 bases). V was pared by 4 bases and J by 5 bases, with 18 bases between. Germline CDR1 and CDR2: MNHNY and SVGAGI (reference sequence). The CDR3 consists of 16 residues. The CDR3 loop reads CASSSPRGKEDQPQHF. The CDR3 region has the DNA TGTGCCAGCAGTTCCCCACGGGGGAAGGAGGATCAGCCCCAGCATTTT.

The gene calls are TRBV27 and TRBJ1-5; tentative D call: TRBD1 (5 bases). The CDR3 extends over 15 amino acids. Trimming took 6 bases from V and 5 from J, leaving 17 bases between them. Germline values: CDR1 MNHEY, CDR2 SMNVEV (reference sequence). CDR3 coding DNA: TGTGCCAGCAGGCCACCGGGACCCAGGGATCAGCCCCAGCATTTT. It yields the protein CASRPPGPRDQPQHF.

This clonotype occurred a few times. V gene TRBV9 combines with J gene TRBJ1-2; maybe TRBD1 (5 bases). Trimming took off 3 bases at V and 0 bases at J, with 12 bases between the two ends. This CDR3 is built from 15 residues. Germline V gene lookup returns CDR1 SGDLS and CDR2 YYNGEE. The CDR3 nucleotides read TGTGCCAGCAGCGGACTCGAGGGGACTAACTATGGCTACACCTTC. It specifies CASSGLEGTNYGYTF.

This clonotype has a count of ten or more. This chain connects TRBV7-6 to TRBJ2-3; D is uncertain. Trimming pared 1 base from V and 2 bases from J, leaving 13 bases between. Germline-derived CDR1 and CDR2 are SGHVS and FNYEAQ. This CDR3 is built from 16 residues. The CDR3 DNA follows: TGTGCCAGCAGCTTAGAGGCCTCCAGTACCACAGATACGCAGTATTTT. Translation: CASSLEASSTTDTQYF.

The genes are TRBV12-3 or TRBV12-4 and TRBJ2-7, with TRBD2 as a possible D gene (7 bases). CDR3 length equals 15 residues. The V gene lost 3 bases and the J gene lost 0 bases, with 12 bases spanning the gap. In nucleotides, the CDR3 is TGTGCCAGCAGTTTGGGGGGGGCTCCCTCCTACGAGCAGTACTTC. It encodes CASSLGGAPSYEQYF.

Ten or more counts support this clonotype. The genes are TRBV7-2 and TRBJ1-5, with a tentative D call TRBD1 (6 bases). Germline V CDR1 and CDR2: SGHTA, FQGNSA. V was shortened by 5 bases and J by 0 bases, with 11 bases between the two germline ends. The CDR3 consists of 15 residues. DNA for the CDR3: TGTGCCAGCAGCCGGGACATCCTTAGCAATCAGCCCCAGCATTTT. Translation gives CASSRDILSNQPQHF.

This clonotype showed up many times. The chain carries TRBV7-8 and TRBJ1-1; a weak D match, TRBD1 (5 bases). Germline CDR1 and CDR2: SGHVS and FQNEAQ. The V and J ends lost 2 bases and 3 bases respectively, with 10 bases between them. The CDR3 extends over 14 amino acids. The CDR3 nucleotides read TGTGCCAGCAGCTTAACTTCAGGGTACACTGAAGCTTTCTTT. Translating gives CASSLTSGYTEAFF.

This clonotype was counted only a few times. The chain is built from TRBV5-8 and TRBJ2-3, with 7 bases matching TRBD1. The V and J ends lost 4 bases and 4 bases, in that order; junction bases with no gene match: 12. Germline V gene data show CDR1 as SGHTS and CDR2 as YDEGEE. The CDR3 has 16 residues. The CDR3 DNA reads TGTGCCAGCAGCCCCAGCAGGGGGTCCTACGCAGATACGCAGTATTTT. Residues: CASSPSRGSYADTQYF.

The table lists this clonotype with a few counts. The chain recombines TRBV7-9 with TRBJ1-3, with 8 bases matching TRBD1. Germline V CDR1 and CDR2: SEHNR, FQNEAQ (reference sequence). The CDR3 spans 16 residues. The ends lost 3 bases at V and 5 bases at J; junction bases unmatched: 9. The CDR3 here is CASSFSDRVGRNTIYF. DNA of the CDR3: TGTGCCAGCAGCTTTTCGGACAGGGTGGGCCGAAACACCATATATTTT.

The rearrangement uses TRBV7-9 and TRBJ2-1; 8 positions agree with TRBD1. The CDR3 is made up of 16 amino acids. The germline CDR1 and CDR2 sequences are SEHNR and FQNEAQ (reference sequence). Losses at the gene ends were 4 bases for V and 1 base for J; bases not matched to a gene: 6. The CDR3 is CASSYGQGRSYNEQFF. The DNA for the CDR3 is TGTGCCAGCAGCTACGGACAGGGAAGGTCCTACAATGAGCAGTTCTTC.

V gene TRBV15 combines with J gene TRBJ2-1, with TRBD2 identical over 9 bases. J lost 6 bases, V lost 8 bases, and 20 bases had no gene match. The germline V gene encodes CDR1 LNHNV and CDR2 YYDKDF (reference sequence). The CDR3 sequence is 18 residues long. The CDR3 here is CATRRPAVAGGPPNEQFF. The CDR3, as DNA: TGTGCCACCCGTCGTCCGGCAGTGGCGGGGGGGCCTCCCAATGAGCAGTTCTTC.

The CDR3 DNA is TGTGCCAGCAGCACCCGACAGGGGTTGAGCACTGAAGCTTTCTTT. Translated, it gives CASSTRQGLSTEAFF. J is TRBJ1-1 and V is TRBV11-2, with TRBD1 matching over 8 bases. Germline V gives CDR1 SGHAT, CDR2 FQNNGV. With 5 bases clipped from V and 4 bases from J, the junction kept 9 bases outside the gene matches. The length of the CDR3 is 15 residues.

V gene TRBV27 combines with J gene TRBJ2-1; D might be TRBD1 or TRBD2, each matching 5 bases. The CDR3 runs 12 residues. V lost 2 bases, J lost 12 bases, and 11 bases lay in between. Germline-derived CDR1 and CDR2 are MNHEY and SMNVEV (reference sequence). The chain's CDR3 is CASSLGDRGQFF. CDR3 nucleotide sequence: TGTGCCAGCAGTTTAGGGGACCGAGGGCAGTTCTTC.

The chain employs TRBV28 and TRBJ2-5; unclear D gene. The CDR3 is 18 residues long. Germline V gene lookup returns CDR1 MDHEN and CDR2 SYDVKM. The V end lost 5 bases, the J end lost 1 base, and 23 bases lay between the germline ends. CDR3 residues: CASSGYRTSPQTQETQYF. For the CDR3, the DNA is TGTGCCAGCAGTGGGTACAGAACGTCACCCCAAACCCAAGAGACCCAGTACTTC.